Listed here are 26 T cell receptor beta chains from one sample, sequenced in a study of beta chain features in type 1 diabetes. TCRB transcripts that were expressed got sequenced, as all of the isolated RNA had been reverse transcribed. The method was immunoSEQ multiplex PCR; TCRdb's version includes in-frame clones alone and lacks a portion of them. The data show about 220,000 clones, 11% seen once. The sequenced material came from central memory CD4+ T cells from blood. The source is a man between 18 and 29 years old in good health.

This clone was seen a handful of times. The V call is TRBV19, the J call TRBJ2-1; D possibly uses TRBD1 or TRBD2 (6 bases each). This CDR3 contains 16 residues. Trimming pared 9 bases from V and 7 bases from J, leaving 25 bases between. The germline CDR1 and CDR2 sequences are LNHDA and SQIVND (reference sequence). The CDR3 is CARQGPTSVGVNEQFF. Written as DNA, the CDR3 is TGTGCCAGACAGGGCCCGACTAGTGTGGGTGTGAATGAGCAGTTCTTC.

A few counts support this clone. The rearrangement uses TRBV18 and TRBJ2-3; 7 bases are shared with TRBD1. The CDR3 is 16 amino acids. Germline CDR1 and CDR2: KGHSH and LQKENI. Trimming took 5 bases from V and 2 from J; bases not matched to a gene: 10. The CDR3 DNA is TGTGCCAGCTCAAGACAGGGAATAACCTCCACAGATACGCAGTATTTT. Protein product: CASSRQGITSTDTQYF.

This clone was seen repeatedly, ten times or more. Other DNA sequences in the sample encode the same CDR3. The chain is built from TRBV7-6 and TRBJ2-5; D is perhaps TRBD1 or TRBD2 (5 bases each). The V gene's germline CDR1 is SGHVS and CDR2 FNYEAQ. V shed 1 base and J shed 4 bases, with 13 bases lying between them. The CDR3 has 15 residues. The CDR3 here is CASSLGTGRGETQYF. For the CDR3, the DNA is TGTGCCAGCAGCTTAGGTACAGGTCGGGGAGAGACCCAGTACTTC. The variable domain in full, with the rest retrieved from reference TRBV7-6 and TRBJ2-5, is GAGVSQSPRYKVTKRGQDVALRCDPISGHVSLYWYRQALGQGPEFLTYFNYEAQQDKSGLPNDRFSAERPEGSISTLTIQRTEQRDSAMYRCASSLGTGRGETQYFGPGTRLLVL.

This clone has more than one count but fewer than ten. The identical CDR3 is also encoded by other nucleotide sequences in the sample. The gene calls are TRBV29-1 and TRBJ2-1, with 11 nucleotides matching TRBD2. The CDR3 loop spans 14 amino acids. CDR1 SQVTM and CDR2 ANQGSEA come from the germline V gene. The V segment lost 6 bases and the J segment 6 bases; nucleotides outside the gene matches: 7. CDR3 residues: CSVLAGGPTNEQFF. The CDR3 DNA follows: TGCAGCGTATTAGCGGGAGGGCCCACCAATGAGCAGTTCTTC.

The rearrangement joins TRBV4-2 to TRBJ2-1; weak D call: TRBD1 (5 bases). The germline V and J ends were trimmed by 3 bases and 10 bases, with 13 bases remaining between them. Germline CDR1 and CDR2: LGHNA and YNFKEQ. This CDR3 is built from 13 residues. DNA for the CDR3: TGTGCCAGCAGCCAGTACCCAGGGATAGAGCAGTTCTTC. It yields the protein CASSQYPGIEQFF.

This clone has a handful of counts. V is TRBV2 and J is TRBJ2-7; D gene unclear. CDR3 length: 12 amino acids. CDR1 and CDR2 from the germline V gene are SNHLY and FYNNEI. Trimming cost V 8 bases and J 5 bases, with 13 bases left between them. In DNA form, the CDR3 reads TGTGCCAGCGGTTCCTATGGTGACGAGCAGTACTTC. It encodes CASGSYGDEQYF.

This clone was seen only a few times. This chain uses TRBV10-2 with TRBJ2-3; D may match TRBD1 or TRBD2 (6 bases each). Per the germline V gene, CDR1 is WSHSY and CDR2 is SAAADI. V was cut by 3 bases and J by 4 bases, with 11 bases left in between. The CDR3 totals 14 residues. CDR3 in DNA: TGCGCCAGCAGTGATGGGGGGCTTGCAGATACGCAGTATTTT. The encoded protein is CASSDGGLADTQYF.

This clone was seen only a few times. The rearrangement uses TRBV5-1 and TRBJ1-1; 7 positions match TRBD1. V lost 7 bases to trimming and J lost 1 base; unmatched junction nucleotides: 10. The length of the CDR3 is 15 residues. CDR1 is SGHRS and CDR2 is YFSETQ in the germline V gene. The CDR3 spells CASAFSTGSNTEAFF. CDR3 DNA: TGCGCCAGCGCCTTTTCGACAGGGTCGAACACTGAAGCTTTCTTT.

CDR3 nucleotide sequence: TGCGCCAGCAGTGAAGGACTAGCGAGCACAGATACGCAGTATTTT. The encoded protein is CASSEGLASTDTQYF. The rearrangement joins TRBV10-1 to TRBJ2-3; the match to TRBD2 covers 9 bases. This CDR3 comprises 15 residues. J gave up 0 bases and V 3 bases, and 1 base lay outside the gene matches. The germline V gene encodes CDR1 WNHNN and CDR2 SYGVQD (reference sequence).

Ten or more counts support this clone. The CDR3 region is CASSLALAGTDTQYF. The CDR3, as DNA: TGCGCCAGCAGCTTGGCGCTAGCGGGGACAGATACGCAGTATTTT. The V and J genes are TRBV5-1 and TRBJ2-3, with 9 bases matching TRBD2. Per germline, CDR1 SGHRS and CDR2 YFSETQ. Trimming at V came to 0 bases and at J to 3 bases, leaving 2 bases not matched to a gene. This CDR3 has 15 amino acids. Full variable domain (remainder filled in from reference TRBV5-1 and TRBJ2-3): KAGVTQTPRYLIKTRGQQVTLSCSPISGHRSVSWYQQTPGQGLQFLFEYFSETQRNKGNFPGRFSGRQFSNSRSEMNVSTLELGDSALYLCASSLALAGTDTQYFGPGTRLTVL.

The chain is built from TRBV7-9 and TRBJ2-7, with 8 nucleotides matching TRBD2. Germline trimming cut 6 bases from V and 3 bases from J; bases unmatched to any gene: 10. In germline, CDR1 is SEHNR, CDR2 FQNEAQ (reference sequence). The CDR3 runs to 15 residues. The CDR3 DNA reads TGTGCCAGCAGAAAAAGCGGGGGCTCGGACTACGAGCAGTACTTC. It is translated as CASRKSGGSDYEQYF.

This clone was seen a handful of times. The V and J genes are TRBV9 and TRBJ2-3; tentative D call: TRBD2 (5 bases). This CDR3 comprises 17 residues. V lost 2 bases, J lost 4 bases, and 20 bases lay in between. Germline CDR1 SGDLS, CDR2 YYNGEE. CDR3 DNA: TGTGCCAGCAGCGTGAGTCCCCCGGGATCTGCGGCAGATACGCAGTATTTT. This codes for CASSVSPPGSAADTQYF.

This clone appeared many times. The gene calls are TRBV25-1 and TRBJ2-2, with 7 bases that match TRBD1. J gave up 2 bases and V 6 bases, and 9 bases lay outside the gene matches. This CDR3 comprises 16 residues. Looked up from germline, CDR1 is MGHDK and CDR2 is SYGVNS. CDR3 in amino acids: CASRLPGTANTGELFF. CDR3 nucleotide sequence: TGTGCCAGCAGGCTGCCCGGGACAGCTAACACCGGGGAGCTGTTTTTT.

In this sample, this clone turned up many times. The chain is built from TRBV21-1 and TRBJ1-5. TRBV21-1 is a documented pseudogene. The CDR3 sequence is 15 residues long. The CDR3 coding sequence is TGTGCCAGCAGCAAGAAGGGGAGGGGCAATCAGCCCCAGCATTTT. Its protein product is CASSKKGRGNQPQHF.

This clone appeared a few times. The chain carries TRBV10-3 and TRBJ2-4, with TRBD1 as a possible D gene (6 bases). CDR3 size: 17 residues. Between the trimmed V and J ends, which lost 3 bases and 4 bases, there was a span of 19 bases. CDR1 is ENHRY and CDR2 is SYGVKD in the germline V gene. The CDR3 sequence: CAISDDLTDRRKNIQYF. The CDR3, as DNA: TGTGCCATCAGTGACGACCTCACCGACAGGAGGAAAAACATTCAGTACTTC.

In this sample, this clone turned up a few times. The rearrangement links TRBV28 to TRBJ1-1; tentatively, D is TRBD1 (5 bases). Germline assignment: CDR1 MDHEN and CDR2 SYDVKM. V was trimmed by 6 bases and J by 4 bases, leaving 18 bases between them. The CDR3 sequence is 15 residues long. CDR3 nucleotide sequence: TGTGCCAGCAGCCGTCAGGGTCTGAGGGGCACTGAAGCTTTCTTT. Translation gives CASSRQGLRGTEAFF.

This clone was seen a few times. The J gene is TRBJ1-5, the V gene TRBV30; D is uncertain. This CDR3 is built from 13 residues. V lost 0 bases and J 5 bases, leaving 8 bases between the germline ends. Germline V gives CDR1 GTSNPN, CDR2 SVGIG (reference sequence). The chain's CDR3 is CAWSVLRYQPQHF. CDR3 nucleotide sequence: TGTGCCTGGAGTGTACTCAGATATCAGCCCCAGCATTTT.

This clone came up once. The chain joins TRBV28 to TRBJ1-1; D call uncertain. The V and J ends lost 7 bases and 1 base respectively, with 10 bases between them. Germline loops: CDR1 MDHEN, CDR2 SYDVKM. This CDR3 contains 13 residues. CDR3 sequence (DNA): TGTGCCAGCATTACAGCACGGAACACTGAAGCTTTCTTT. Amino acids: CASITARNTEAFF.

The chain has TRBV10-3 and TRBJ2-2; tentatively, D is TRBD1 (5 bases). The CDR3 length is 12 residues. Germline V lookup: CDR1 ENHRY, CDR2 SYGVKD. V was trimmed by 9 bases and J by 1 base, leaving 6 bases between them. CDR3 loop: CAITGNTGELFF. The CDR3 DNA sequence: TGTGCCATAACAGGGAACACCGGGGAGCTGTTTTTT.

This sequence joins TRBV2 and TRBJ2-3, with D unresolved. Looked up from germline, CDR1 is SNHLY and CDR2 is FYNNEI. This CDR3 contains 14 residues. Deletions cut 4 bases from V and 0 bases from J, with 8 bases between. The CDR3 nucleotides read TGTGCCAGCAGTGTCTACCTTAGCACAGATACGCAGTATTTT. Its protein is CASSVYLSTDTQYF.

The CDR3 DNA sequence: TGTGCCAGCAGTTACCACAGCGGGAGGGCCTCCAATGAGCAGTTCTTC. This codes for CASSYHSGRASNEQFF. This sequence joins TRBV6-5 and TRBJ2-1; TRBD2 matches 10 bases. The CDR3 runs 16 residues. Germline CDR1 reads MNHEY; CDR2 reads SVGAGI. Losses at the gene ends were 2 bases for V and 6 bases for J; bases not matched to a gene: 7.

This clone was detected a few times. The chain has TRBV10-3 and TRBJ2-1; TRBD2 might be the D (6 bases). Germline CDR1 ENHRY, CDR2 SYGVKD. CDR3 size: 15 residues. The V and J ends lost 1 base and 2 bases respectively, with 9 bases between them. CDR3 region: CAISELAATYNEQFF. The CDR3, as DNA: TGTGCCATCAGTGAGTTAGCGGCTACCTACAATGAGCAGTTCTTC.

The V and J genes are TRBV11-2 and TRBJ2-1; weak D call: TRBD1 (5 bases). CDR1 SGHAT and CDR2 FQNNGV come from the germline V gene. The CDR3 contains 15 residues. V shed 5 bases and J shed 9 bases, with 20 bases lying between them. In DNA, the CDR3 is TGTGCCAGCAGCCGCCTCCAGGGCCCGGCATTTGAGCAGTTCTTC. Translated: CASSRLQGPAFEQFF.

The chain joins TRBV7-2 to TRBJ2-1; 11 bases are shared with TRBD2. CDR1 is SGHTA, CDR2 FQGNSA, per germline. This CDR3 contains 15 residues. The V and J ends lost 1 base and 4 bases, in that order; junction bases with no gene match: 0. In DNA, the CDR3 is TGTGCCAGCAGCTTAGTAGCGGGAGGGTACAATGAGCAGTTCTTC. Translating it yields CASSLVAGGYNEQFF.

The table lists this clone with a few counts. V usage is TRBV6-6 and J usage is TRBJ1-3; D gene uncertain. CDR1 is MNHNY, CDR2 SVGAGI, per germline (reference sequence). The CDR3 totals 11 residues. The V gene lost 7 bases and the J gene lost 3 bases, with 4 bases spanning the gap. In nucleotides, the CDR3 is TGTGCCAGCACTTATGGAAACACCATATATTTT. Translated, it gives CASTYGNTIYF.

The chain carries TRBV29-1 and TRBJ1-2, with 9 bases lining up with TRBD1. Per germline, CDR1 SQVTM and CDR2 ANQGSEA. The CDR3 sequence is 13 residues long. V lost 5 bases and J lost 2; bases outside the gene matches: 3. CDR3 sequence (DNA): TGCAGCGTTTCCGGGACAGGGAACTATGGCTACACCTTC. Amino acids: CSVSGTGNYGYTF.